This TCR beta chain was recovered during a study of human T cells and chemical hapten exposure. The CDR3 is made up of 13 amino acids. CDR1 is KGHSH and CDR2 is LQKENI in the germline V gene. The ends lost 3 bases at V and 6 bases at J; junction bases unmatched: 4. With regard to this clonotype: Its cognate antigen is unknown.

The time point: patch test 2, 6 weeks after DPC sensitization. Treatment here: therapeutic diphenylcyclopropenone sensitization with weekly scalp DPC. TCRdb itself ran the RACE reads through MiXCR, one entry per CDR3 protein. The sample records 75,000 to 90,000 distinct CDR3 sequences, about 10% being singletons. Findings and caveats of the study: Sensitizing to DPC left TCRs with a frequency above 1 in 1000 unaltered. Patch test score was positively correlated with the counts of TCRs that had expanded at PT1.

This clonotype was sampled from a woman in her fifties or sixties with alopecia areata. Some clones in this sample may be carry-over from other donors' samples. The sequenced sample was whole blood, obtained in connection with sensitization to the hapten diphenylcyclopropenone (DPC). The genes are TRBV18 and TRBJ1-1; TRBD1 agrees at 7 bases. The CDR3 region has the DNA TGTGCCAGCTCACCTATGCAGGGGGCTGAAGCTTTCTTT. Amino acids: CASSPMQGAEAFF.